These 7 T cell receptor beta chains share one sample of origin, sequenced in a study of T cells in women clearing cervical HPV infection. The table came from immunoSEQ multiplex PCR; TCRdb's copy has only in-frame clones and leaves some out. Recorded for this sample: about 17,000 clones. Sequenced material: blood buffy coat. These TCRs come from a woman aged 18 to 75 with a cervical HPV16 infection that either progressed to CIN3+ or cleared (not recorded which).

In regard to this clone: Read coverage stops 3 residues before the CDR3 terminus; the germline J gene supplies the remainder. The V call is TRBV11-2, the J call TRBJ2-7; 12 bases map to TRBD2. The V gene end was trimmed by 8 bases and the J gene end by 5 bases; junction bases not matched to a gene: 10. The CDR3 runs 15 residues. CDR1 and CDR2 from the germline V gene are SGHAT and FQNNGV. The CDR3 sequence is CASRSSGRANHEQYF. Partial CDR3 DNA: TGTGCCAGCCGTTCTAGCGGGAGGGCCAATCACGAG.

Concerning this clone itself: The read terminates 3 residues before the CDR3 end, so the remaining end is supplied by the germline J gene. The rearrangement uses TRBV2 and TRBJ1-2; perhaps TRBD1 as D (5 bases). V lost 7 bases and J 6 bases, leaving 15 bases between the germline ends. CDR1 and CDR2 from the germline V gene are SNHLY and FYNNEI. The CDR3 covers 13 residues. The DNA read from the CDR3 is TGTGCCAGCACCCCTCGGCAGGGCGATGGC. Its protein product is CASTPRQGDG. The full-length CDR3 reads as CASTPRQGDGYTF. The whole variable domain, remainder taken from reference TRBV2 and TRBJ1-2, is EPEVTQTPSHQVTQMGQEVILRCVPISNHLYFYWYRQILGQKVEFLVSFYNNEISEKSEIFDDQFSVERPDGSNFTLKIRSTKLEDSAMYFCASTPRQGDGYTFGSGTRLTVV.

By frequency, this clone is medium-sized. With the read ending 3 residues before the CDR3 end, the germline J gene is used to fill in that end. The rearrangement joins TRBV5-1 to TRBJ2-2, with D tentatively TRBD1 (6 bases). V lost 2 bases and J 1 base, leaving 12 bases between the germline ends. CDR1 and CDR2 (germline): SGHRS, YFSETQ. The CDR3 has 16 residues. The CDR3 is CASSFKQGQNTGELFF. CDR3 bases read: TGCGCCAGCAGCTTTAAGCAGGGGCAGAACACCGGGGAG.

CDR3 DNA, as far as it was read: TGTGCCAGCAGCTTTCAGGGCGGAAACATT. This gives the protein CASSFQGGNI. The full CDR3 protein reads CASSFQGGNIQYF. The chain is built from TRBV7-9 and TRBJ2-4; D may be TRBD1 (5 bases). The missing CDR3 end, 3 residues past where the read stops, is filled in from the germline J gene. CDR1 and CDR2 (germline): SEHNR, FQNEAQ (reference sequence). The CDR3 loop spans 13 amino acids. V was clipped by 3 bases and J by 6 bases, with 9 bases between them.

Notes on this clone: The read is 3 residues too short to cover the CDR3 end, so that end is filled in from the germline J gene. This chain connects TRBV20-1 to TRBJ1-1; 9 bases match TRBD1. Germline V gene sequence: CDR1 DFQATT, CDR2 SNEGSKA (reference sequence). The CDR3 is 18 residues long. The junction had 15 bases not matched to a gene; V was cut back by 1 base and J by 3 bases. CDR3 DNA, as far as it was read: TGCAGTGCTAGAGGGGAAGGAGGACAGGGGCCTATCGACACTGAA. Protein product: CSARGEGGQGPIDTE. The whole CDR3 is CSARGEGGQGPIDTEAFF.

A note on this clone: The CDR3 end is not reached by the read, which stops 3 residues before it; the germline J gene fills it in. The chain links TRBV4-1 to TRBJ2-3; weak D call: TRBD1 (5 bases). V lost 1 base to trimming and J lost 6 bases, with 11 bases between them. CDR1 is MGHRA and CDR2 is YSYEKL in the germline V gene. The CDR3 totals 14 residues. The CDR3 reads CASSQVLQVDTQYF. Incomplete CDR3 DNA: TGCGCCAGCAGCCAAGTTTTACAGGTGGATACG.

On this clone: The sequence runs out 3 residues before the end of the CDR3; the remainder is reconstructed from the germline J gene. The genes are TRBV5-1 and TRBJ2-7; the match to TRBD1 covers 9 bases. The CDR3 is 14 residues long. The V segment lost 4 bases and the J segment 5 bases; nucleotides outside the gene matches: 7. CDR1 is SGHRS and CDR2 is YFSETQ in the germline V gene. The CDR3 sequence is CASSLGQGHNEQYF. The sequenced part of the CDR3 DNA is TGCGCCAGCAGCCTTGGACAGGGGCACAACGAG.